This TCR beta chain was identified during a study of T-cell reconstitution after alpha-beta-depleted transplantation in children. Trimming stripped 3 bases from V and 5 bases from J, with 10 bases between. This CDR3 is built from 13 residues. The germline V gene has CDR1 LGHDT and CDR2 YNNKEL (reference sequence). Using unique molecular identifiers, the investigators prepared the TCRbeta library. TCRdb reprocessed the PCR reads with MiXCR, giving one entry per CDR3 protein. The table has 300,000 or so distinct CDR3 sequences, 9.9% seen once. This TCR came from a human donor who donated a stem cell graft to a child with SCID. The chain links TRBV3-1 to TRBJ2-5; D unclear. The sequenced sample was PBMCs from the stem cell graft donor, obtained from the stem cell graft. The CDR3 reads CASSQPGQETQYF. The CDR3 nucleotides read TGTGCCAGCAGCCAGCCGGGTCAGGAGACCCAGTACTTC.